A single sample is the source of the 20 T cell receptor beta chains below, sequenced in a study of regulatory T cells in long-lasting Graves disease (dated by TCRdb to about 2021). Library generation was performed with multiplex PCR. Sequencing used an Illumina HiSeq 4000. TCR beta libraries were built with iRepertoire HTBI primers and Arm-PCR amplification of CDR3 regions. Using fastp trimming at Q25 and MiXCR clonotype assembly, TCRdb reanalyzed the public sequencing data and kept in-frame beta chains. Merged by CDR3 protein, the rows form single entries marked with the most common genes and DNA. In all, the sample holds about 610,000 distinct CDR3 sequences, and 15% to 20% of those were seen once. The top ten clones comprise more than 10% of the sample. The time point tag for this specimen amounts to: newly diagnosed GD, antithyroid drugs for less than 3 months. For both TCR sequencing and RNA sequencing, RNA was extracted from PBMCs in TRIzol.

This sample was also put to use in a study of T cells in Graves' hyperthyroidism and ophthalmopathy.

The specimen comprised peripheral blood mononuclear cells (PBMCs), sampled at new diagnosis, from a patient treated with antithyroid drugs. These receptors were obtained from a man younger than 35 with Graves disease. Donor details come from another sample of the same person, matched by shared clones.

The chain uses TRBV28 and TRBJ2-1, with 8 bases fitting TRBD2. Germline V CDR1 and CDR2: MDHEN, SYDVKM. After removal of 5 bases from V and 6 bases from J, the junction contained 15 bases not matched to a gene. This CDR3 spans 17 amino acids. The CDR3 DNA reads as TGTGCCAGCAGTCCCCACTTTAAGCGGGAGCCTCCCAATGAGCAGTTCTTC. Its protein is CASSPHFKREPPNEQFF.

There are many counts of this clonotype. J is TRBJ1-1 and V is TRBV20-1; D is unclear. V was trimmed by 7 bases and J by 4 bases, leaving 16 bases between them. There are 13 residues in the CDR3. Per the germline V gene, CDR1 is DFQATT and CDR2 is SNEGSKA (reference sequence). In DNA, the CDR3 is TGCAGTGTATCAGATGGGTATGGCACTGAAGCTTTCTTT. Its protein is CSVSDGYGTEAFF.

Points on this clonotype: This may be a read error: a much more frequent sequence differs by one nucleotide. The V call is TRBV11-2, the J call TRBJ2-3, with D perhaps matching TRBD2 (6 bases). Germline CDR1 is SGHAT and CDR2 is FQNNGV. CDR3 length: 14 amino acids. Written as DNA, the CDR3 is TGTGCCATCAGCTTCGGGACTCAAGGAGATACGCAGTATTTT. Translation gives CAISFGTQGDTQYF.

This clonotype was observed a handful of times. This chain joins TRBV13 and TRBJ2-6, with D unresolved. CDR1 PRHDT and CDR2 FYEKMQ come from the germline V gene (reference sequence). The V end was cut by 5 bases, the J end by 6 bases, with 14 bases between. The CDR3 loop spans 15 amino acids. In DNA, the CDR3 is TGTGCCAGCAGCAAAAATACTGTATTGGCCAACGTCCTGACTTTC. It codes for CASSKNTVLANVLTF.

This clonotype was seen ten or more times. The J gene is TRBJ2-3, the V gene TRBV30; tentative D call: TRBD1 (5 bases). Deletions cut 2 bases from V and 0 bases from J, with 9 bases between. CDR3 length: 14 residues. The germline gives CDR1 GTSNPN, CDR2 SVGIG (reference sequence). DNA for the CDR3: TGTGCCTGGAGTCGAGACAGTAGCACAGATACGCAGTATTTT. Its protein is CAWSRDSSTDTQYF.

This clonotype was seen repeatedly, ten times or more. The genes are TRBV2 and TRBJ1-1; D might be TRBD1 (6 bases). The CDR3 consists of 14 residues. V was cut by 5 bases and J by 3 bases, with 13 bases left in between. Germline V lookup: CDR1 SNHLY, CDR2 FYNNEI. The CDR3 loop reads CASSNRALDTEAFF. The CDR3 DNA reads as TGTGCCAGCAGTAACAGGGCTCTGGACACTGAAGCTTTCTTT.

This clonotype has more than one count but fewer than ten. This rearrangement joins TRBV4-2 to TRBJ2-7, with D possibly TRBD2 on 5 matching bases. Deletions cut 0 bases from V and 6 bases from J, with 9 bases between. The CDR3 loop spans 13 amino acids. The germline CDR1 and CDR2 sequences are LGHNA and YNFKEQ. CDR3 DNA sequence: TGTGCCAGCAGCCAAGATCTGGAGGCCGAGCAGTACTTC. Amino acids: CASSQDLEAEQYF.

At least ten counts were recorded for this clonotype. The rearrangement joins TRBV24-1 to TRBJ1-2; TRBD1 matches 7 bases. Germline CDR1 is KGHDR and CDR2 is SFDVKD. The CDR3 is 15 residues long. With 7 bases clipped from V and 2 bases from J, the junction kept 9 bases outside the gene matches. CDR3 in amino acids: CATRRGGGENYGYTF. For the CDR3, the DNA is TGTGCCACCAGGCGTGGAGGGGGCGAAAACTATGGCTACACCTTC.

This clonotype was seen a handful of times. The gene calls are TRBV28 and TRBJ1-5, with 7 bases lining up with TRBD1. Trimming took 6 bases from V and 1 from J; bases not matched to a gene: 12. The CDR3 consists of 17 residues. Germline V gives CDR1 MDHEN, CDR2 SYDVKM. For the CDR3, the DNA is TGTGCCAGCAGATACCTAACAGGGGAGGAAAGCAATCAGCCCCAGCATTTT. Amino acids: CASRYLTGEESNQPQHF.

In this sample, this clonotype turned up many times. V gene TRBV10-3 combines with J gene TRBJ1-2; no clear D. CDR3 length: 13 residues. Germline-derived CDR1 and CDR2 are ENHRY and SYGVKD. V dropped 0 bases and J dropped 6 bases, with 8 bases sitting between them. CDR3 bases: TGTGCCATCAGTGAGTCGACGGAGCATGGCTACACCTTC. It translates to CAISESTEHGYTF.

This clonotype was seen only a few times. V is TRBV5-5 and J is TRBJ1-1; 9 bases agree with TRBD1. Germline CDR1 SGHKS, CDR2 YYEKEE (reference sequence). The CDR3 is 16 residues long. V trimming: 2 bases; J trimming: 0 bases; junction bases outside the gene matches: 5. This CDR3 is CASSLPGQGVNTEAFF. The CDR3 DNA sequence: TGTGCCAGCAGCTTACCGGGACAGGGAGTGAACACTGAAGCTTTCTTT.

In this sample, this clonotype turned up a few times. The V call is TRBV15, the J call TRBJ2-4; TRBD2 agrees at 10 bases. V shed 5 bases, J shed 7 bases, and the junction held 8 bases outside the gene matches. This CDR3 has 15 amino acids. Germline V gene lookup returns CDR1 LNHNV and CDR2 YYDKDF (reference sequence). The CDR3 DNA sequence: TGTGCCACCAGCCAAAGCCTAGCGGGAGTGAACATTCAGTACTTC. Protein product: CATSQSLAGVNIQYF.

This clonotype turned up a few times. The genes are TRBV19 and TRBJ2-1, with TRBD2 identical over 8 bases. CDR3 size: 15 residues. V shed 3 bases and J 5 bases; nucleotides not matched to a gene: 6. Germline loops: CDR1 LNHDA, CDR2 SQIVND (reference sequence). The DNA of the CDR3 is TGTGCCAGTAGTATCTGGGCGGGAGGCGACAATGAGCAGTTCTTC. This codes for CASSIWAGGDNEQFF.

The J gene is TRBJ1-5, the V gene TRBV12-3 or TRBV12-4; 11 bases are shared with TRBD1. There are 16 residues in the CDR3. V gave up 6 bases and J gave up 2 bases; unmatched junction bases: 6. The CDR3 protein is CASRPGTGGGNQPQHF. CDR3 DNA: TGTGCCAGCAGACCCGGGACAGGGGGGGGCAATCAGCCCCAGCATTTT.

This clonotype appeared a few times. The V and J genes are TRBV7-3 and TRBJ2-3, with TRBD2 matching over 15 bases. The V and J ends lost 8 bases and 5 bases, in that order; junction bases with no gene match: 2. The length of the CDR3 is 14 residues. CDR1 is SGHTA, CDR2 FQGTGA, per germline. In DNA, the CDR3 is TGTGCCAGCGGACTAGCGGGAGGGGGAGATACGCAGTATTTT. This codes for CASGLAGGGDTQYF. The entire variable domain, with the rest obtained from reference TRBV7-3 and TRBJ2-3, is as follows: GAGVSQTPSNKVTEKGKYVELRCDPISGHTALYWYRQSLGQGPEFLIYFQGTGAADDSGLPNDRFFAVRPEGSVSTLKIQRTERGDSAVYLCASGLAGGGDTQYFGPGTRLTVL.

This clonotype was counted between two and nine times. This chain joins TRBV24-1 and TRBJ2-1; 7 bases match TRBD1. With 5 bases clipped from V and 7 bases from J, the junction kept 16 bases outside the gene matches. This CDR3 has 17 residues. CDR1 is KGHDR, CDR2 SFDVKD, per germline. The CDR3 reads CATSGGGSGNEGNEQFF. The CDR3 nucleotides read TGTGCCACCAGTGGAGGGGGCAGTGGAAACGAGGGGAATGAGCAGTTCTTC.

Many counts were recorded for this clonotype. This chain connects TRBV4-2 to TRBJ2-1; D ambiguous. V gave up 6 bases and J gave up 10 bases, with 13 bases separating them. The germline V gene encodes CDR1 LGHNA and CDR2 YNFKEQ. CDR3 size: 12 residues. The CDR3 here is CASSHQTAEQFF. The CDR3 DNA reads TGTGCCAGCAGTCATCAGACTGCCGAGCAGTTCTTC.

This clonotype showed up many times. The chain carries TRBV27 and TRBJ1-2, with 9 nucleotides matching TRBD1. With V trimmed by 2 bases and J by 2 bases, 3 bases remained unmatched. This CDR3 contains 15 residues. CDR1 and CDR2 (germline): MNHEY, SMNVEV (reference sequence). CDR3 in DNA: TGTGCCAGCAGTTTAGGGACAGGGAAGAACTATGGCTACACCTTC. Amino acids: CASSLGTGKNYGYTF.

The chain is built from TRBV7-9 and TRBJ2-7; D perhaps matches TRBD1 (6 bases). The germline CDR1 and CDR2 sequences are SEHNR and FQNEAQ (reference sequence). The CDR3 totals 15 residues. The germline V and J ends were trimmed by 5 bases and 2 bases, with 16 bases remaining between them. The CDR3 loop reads CASSPQAGETYEQYF. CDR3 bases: TGTGCCAGCAGCCCCCAGGCAGGGGAGACCTACGAGCAGTACTTC.

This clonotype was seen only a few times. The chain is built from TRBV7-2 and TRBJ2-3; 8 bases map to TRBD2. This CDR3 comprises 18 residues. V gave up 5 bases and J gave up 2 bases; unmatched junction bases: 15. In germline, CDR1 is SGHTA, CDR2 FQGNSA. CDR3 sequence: CASSPKPFTSGTTDTQYF. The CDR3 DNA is TGTGCCAGCAGCCCGAAACCATTTACTAGCGGAACCACAGATACGCAGTATTTT.